The clone carrying this T cell receptor beta chain has only one observation. No antigen is known for it. At one end the junction does not follow the germline gene, possibly because of a read error. The CDR3 covers 10 residues. Per the germline V gene, CDR1 is DFQATT and CDR2 is SNEGSKA (reference sequence). This sample stems from a study of T cell responses to AZD1222 COVID-19 vaccine. Study observations and caveats: Females outnumbered males among donors, who were mostly white British; clonal diversity was possibly underestimated. Spike-wide vaccine-associated CD4 TCRs dominated at 160-218 and 743-854. Only after the peak T cell response were repertoires sampled.

Profiling relied on immunoSEQ multiplex PCR, and the TCRdb table lists in-frame clones only, not all of them. The sample has 160,000 or so clones; around nine tenths are singletons. Second-dose intervals near 4 or 12 weeks were combined. The chain uses TRBV20-1 and TRBJ1-2; D unresolved. This sample comprised peripheral blood, obtained 28 days after the second AZD1222 dose. The receptor's source is an adult who received the AZD1222 COVID-19 vaccine. CDR3 loop: CSARDPMLAF. CDR3 nucleotides: TGCAGTGCTAGAGACCCCATGCTTGCCTTC.